This TCR beta chain was found in a study of OX40 agonist ivuxolimab in advanced cancers. About the study: Past anti-PD-1, anti-PD-L1 or anti-CTLA-4 therapy was accepted, and 30% to 50% had received some. Two patients with cutaneous melanoma and one with hepatocellular carcinoma, three in total, showed partial responses.

The study's findings and limits: A proportion of nonresponders additionally exhibited low normalized T-cell clonal expansion. Both CD4+ and CD8+ T cell populations in blood had undergone clonal expansion by week 6 at 0.1 to 3.0 mg/kg.

This clone has just one count. The antigen remains unidentified. Produced via immunoSEQ multiplex PCR; TCRdb's table is partial and in-frame only. The sample has 65,000 to 80,000 clones; about 91% are singletons. Germline CDR1 and CDR2: SGHAT and FQNNGV. The CDR3 consists of 14 residues. Trimming took off 1 base at V and 4 bases at J, with 8 bases between the two ends. The rearrangement uses TRBV11-2 and TRBJ1-5, with D hard to call. The receptor was isolated from an adult with an advanced solid tumor such as melanoma, head and neck, liver or kidney cancer. This material consisted of CD4+ or CD8+ T cells sorted from blood, taken in a trial of the OX40 agonist ivuxolimab. For the CDR3, the DNA is TGTGCCAGCAGCTTAGTGTCTGTAAATCAGCCCCAGCATTTT. This sequence encodes CASSLVSVNQPQHF.